The T cell receptor beta chain described here comes from a study of T-cell memory formation after mild COVID-19. As for this clonotype: What it recognizes is unknown.

TCRdb passed the 5' RACE reads through MiXCR, listing each CDR3 protein once. This sample carries over 10,000 distinct CDR3 sequences, about 12% of them seen once, and the ten largest clones take 40% to 60%. Germline-derived CDR1 and CDR2 are MNHEY and SMNVEV (reference sequence). The CDR3 spans 15 residues. Unmatched junction bases numbered 6, after V lost 5 bases and J lost 5 bases. General study results and limits: Day 15 to 85 contracting clones showed balanced CD4/CD8; day 15 to 37 expanders favored CD4+.

The clonotype originates from an adult woman who had mild COVID-19 (a few samples of this study predate the infection). Cell type and time point are not known. This chain joins TRBV27 and TRBJ1-5; 10 bases match TRBD1. Sequencing was done on a sample of PBMCs or a T cell subset sorted from them (not recorded which). The CDR3 coding sequence is TGTGCCAGCAGTCTGGGACAGGGGATTGATCAGCCCCAGCATTTT. Residues: CASSLGQGIDQPQHF.